This T cell receptor beta chain is from a study of CD8 T cells in ankylosing spondylitis. Study results and limitations: Reportedly, disease-linked clones are significantly enriched in ankylosing spondylitis patients' matched synovial fluid. In reactive arthritis synovial fluid and blood, some motif variants had been reported before. CD8+ by phenotype, disease-linked clones were relatively rare in peripheral blood. A TCR beta motif of about 8 highly homologous variants seemed to mark ankylosing spondylitis blood.

TCR beta libraries were made by quantitative 5'-RACE with molecular barcodes. A single record per CDR3 protein comes from TCRdb applying MiXCR to the 5' RACE reads. The repertoire holds over 450,000 distinct CDR3 sequences, with over 9.5% as singletons. Germline loops: CDR1 SEHNR, CDR2 FQNEAQ (reference sequence). V gave up 8 bases and J gave up 0 bases, with 8 bases separating them. The CDR3 runs to 14 residues. This clonotype was found many times. No antigen is known for it. Sequencing was carried out using blood, either unsorted or a sorted T cell fraction (not recorded which). The TCR sequence derives from a male donor with ankylosing spondylitis. This chain links TRBV7-9 with TRBJ1-6; D unresolved. The CDR3 here is CASLRDSYNSPLHF. The CDR3 DNA reads as TGTGCCAGCCTACGGGACTCCTATAATTCACCCCTCCACTTT.